The table lists the clone carrying this TCR beta chain with a few counts. Its target is not known. The germline V gene encodes CDR1 ENHRY and CDR2 SYGVKD. This CDR3 is 13 amino acids long. The V and J ends lost 9 bases and 7 bases, in that order; junction bases with no gene match: 5. The data are from a study of T cell repertoires and Cas9 in healthy adults. Whole-study context: SpCas9-reactive CD4 and CD8 T cells were characterized for potency, cytotoxicity and lineage.

Study-level findings and limits: SpCas9-reactive effector T cells were reportedly restrained in vitro by SpCas9-reactive regulatory T cells.

The assay was immunoSEQ multiplex PCR, and TCRdb's table has in-frame clones only and misses some. The data show 20,000 to 25,000 clones, 90% seen once. Sequencing was carried out using CD4+ effector T cells (CD127+, CD25-, CD137-, CD154-) from PBMCs; culture status not recorded. The chain carries TRBV10-3 and TRBJ1-4, with 10 bases identical to TRBD1. This receptor was obtained from a human donor in good health. This CDR3 reads CAIAGDRGEKLFF. CDR3 nucleotides: TGTGCCATTGCGGGGGACAGGGGTGAAAAACTGTTTTTT.